These 26 T cell receptor beta chains came from one sample sequenced in a study of post-analysis software for immune sequencing data. Whole-study findings and limits: Patients used four to six TRBV segments, including TRBV5-6, TRBV5-1 and TRBV20-1, more often than controls.

The TCR beta cDNA libraries contained unique molecular identifiers. From the PCR reads, TCRdb called clonotypes with MiXCR, one entry per CDR3 protein. The sample lists 600,000 to 700,000 distinct CDR3 sequences; approximately 60% were seen once. What these receptors recognize is not known. Sequenced sample: blood. These receptors originate from a girl aged 2-10 years with multiple sclerosis.

This rearrangement joins TRBV30 to TRBJ2-1; 8 nucleotides line up with TRBD2. J lost 0 bases, V lost 8 bases, and 3 bases had no gene match. Germline CDR1 is GTSNPN and CDR2 is SVGIG (reference sequence). The CDR3 sequence is 13 residues long. Here the CDR3 DNA reads TGTGCCCGAAGCGGGAGCTCCTACAATGAGCAGTTCTTC. As protein: CARSGSSYNEQFF.

The rearrangement links TRBV6-6 to TRBJ1-1; D is unclear. Germline CDR1 reads MNHNY; CDR2 reads SVGAGI (reference sequence). The CDR3 extends over 12 amino acids. Deletions cut 6 bases from V and 6 bases from J, with 11 bases between. The CDR3 coding sequence is TGTGCCAGCAGCGGCAGGAGCCCTGAAGCTTTCTTT. It specifies CASSGRSPEAFF.

V is TRBV29-1 and J is TRBJ2-5; TRBD2 matches at 13 bases. V dropped 0 bases and J dropped 5; count of bases not matched to a gene: 6. The CDR3 sequence is 16 residues long. Germline CDR1 reads SQVTM; CDR2 reads ANQGSEA. In DNA, the CDR3 is TGCAGCGTTGAAGACCTACTAGCGGGAGGGTGGGAGACCCAGTACTTC. Its translation is CSVEDLLAGGWETQYF.

In its sample, this clonotype was seen a few times. The V call is TRBV15, the J call TRBJ2-5; 9 bases line up with TRBD2. CDR3 length: 17 residues. From germline, CDR1 is LNHNV and CDR2 YYDKDF (reference sequence). Unmatched junction bases numbered 6, after V lost 1 base and J lost 0 bases. In nucleotides, the CDR3 is TGTGCCACCAGCAGAGGGCCAGCGGGAGGATACCAAGAGACCCAGTACTTC. Translating it yields CATSRGPAGGYQETQYF.

This chain connects TRBV10-3 to TRBJ1-2; D is possibly TRBD1 (5 bases). The germline V and J ends were trimmed by 5 bases and 0 bases, with 13 bases remaining between them. The germline V gene has CDR1 ENHRY and CDR2 SYGVKD. This CDR3 is built from 15 residues. The DNA for the CDR3 is TGTGCCATCAGTAGCCGGGACGGTGCTAACTATGGCTACACCTTC. Translation: CAISSRDGANYGYTF.

This clonotype was picked up a small number of times. The chain carries TRBV6-2 or TRBV6-3 and TRBJ1-5; D uncertain. CDR1 and CDR2 from the germline V gene are MNHEY and SVGEGT. This CDR3 contains 13 residues. Trimming took 4 bases from V and 4 from J, leaving 8 bases between them. The CDR3 DNA sequence: TGTGCCAGCAGTTCCTGGCCAAATCAGCCCCAGCATTTT. Encoded protein: CASSSWPNQPQHF.

This rearrangement joins TRBV5-1 to TRBJ2-5; TRBD2 might be the D (5 bases). The CDR3 is 14 amino acids. V dropped 2 bases and J dropped 1 base, with 9 bases sitting between them. CDR1 and CDR2 from the germline V gene are SGHRS and YFSETQ. In DNA, the CDR3 is TGCGCCAGCAGCTTCGGGAAGGTCCAAGAGACCCAGTACTTC. Translating gives CASSFGKVQETQYF.

This clonotype has only a few counts. The rearrangement joins TRBV2 to TRBJ2-1; the D gene is possibly TRBD2 (6 bases). Germline values: CDR1 SNHLY, CDR2 FYNNEI. The CDR3 consists of 14 residues. The germline V and J ends were trimmed by 7 bases and 9 bases, with 19 bases remaining between them. The CDR3 region is CASIELASEPEQFF. CDR3 bases: TGTGCCAGCATCGAGCTAGCGAGTGAACCTGAGCAGTTCTTC.

The J gene is TRBJ2-1, the V gene TRBV4-2, with 13 bases matching TRBD2. There are 18 residues in the CDR3. The trim removed 0 bases at V and 8 bases at J, leaving 10 bases unmatched. The germline gives CDR1 LGHNA, CDR2 YNFKEQ. The CDR3 sequence: CASSQDAPGTSGAHEQFF. CDR3 nucleotides: TGTGCCAGCAGCCAAGATGCCCCCGGGACTAGCGGGGCACATGAGCAGTTCTTC.

This clonotype was observed a handful of times. The genes are TRBV7-2 and TRBJ2-1; D unclear. Trimming took 8 bases from V and 1 from J, leaving 12 bases between them. There are 14 residues in the CDR3. CDR1 and CDR2 from the germline V gene are SGHTA and FQGNSA. CDR3 nucleotides: TGTGCCAGCGGGCCGGCGACGTCCTACAATGAGCAGTTCTTC. Translation: CASGPATSYNEQFF.

There are a few counts of this clonotype. V gene TRBV7-9 combines with J gene TRBJ1-1; a possible D gene is TRBD1 (5 bases). This CDR3 contains 17 residues. In germline, CDR1 is SEHNR, CDR2 FQNEAQ (reference sequence). The V end was cut by 7 bases, the J end by 1 base, with 22 bases between. This chain's CDR3 is CASKSIFDRPRNTEAFF. The CDR3 bases are TGTGCCAGCAAATCTATTTTCGACAGACCGCGGAACACTGAAGCTTTCTTT. The variable domain in full, with the rest retrieved from reference TRBV7-9 and TRBJ1-1, is DTGVSQNPRHKITKRGQNVTFRCDPISEHNRLYWYRQTLGQGPEFLTYFQNEAQLEKSRLLSDRFSAERPKGSFSTLEIQRTEQGDSAMYLCASKSIFDRPRNTEAFFGQGTRLTVV.

This rearrangement joins TRBV25-1 to TRBJ2-7; D uncertain. The V gene lost 8 bases and the J gene lost 4 bases, with 6 bases spanning the gap. CDR1 and CDR2 from the germline V gene are MGHDK and SYGVNS. The CDR3 is 10 residues long. In nucleotides, the CDR3 is TGTGCCAGCGAATTATACGAGCAGTACTTC. Translation: CASELYEQYF.

This chain uses TRBV12-3 or TRBV12-4 with TRBJ2-3, with 7 bases lining up with TRBD2. There are 16 residues in the CDR3. Unmatched junction bases numbered 8, after V lost 5 bases and J lost 0 bases. CDR3: CASSNPSGESTDTQYF. Here the CDR3 DNA reads TGTGCCAGCAGTAATCCTAGCGGTGAGAGCACAGATACGCAGTATTTT.

The rearrangement links TRBV11-2 to TRBJ2-1, with no clear D. The CDR3 totals 18 residues. V shed 2 bases and J shed 0 bases, with 17 bases lying between them. Germline V gives CDR1 SGHAT, CDR2 FQNNGV. The CDR3: CASSLRSLPISSYNEQFF. CDR3 nucleotides: TGTGCCAGCAGCTTACGTTCCCTTCCCATAAGCTCCTACAATGAGCAGTTCTTC.

This chain uses TRBV12-3 or TRBV12-4 with TRBJ1-1; possible D gene TRBD1, 6 bases. The CDR3 is 14 residues long. The germline V and J ends were trimmed by 5 bases and 5 bases, with 15 bases remaining between them. CDR3 nucleotide sequence: TGTGCCAGCAGTCCCATGGGAGGGGGAACTGAAGCTTTCTTT. It yields the protein CASSPMGGGTEAFF.

The V call is TRBV6-5, the J call TRBJ2-4; D is ambiguous. Gene TRBJ2-7 matches the end of the DNA better, so the J call may be wrong. CDR1 and CDR2 (germline): MNHEY, SVGAGI. CDR3 length: 14 amino acids. The CDR3 loop is CASSYSPDGYEQYF. CDR3 bases: TGTGCCAGCAGTTACTCCCCCGACGGTTACGAGCAGTACTTC.

The CDR3: CASTPAWGGNEQFF. Here the CDR3 DNA reads TGTGCCAGCACCCCAGCATGGGGAGGGAATGAGCAGTTCTTC. The rearrangement joins TRBV6-1 to TRBJ2-1; 7 nucleotides match TRBD2. Losses at the gene ends were 7 bases for V and 7 bases for J; bases not matched to a gene: 10. CDR1 is MNHNS and CDR2 is SASEGT in the germline V gene. The CDR3 runs 14 residues.

The genes are TRBV4-1 and TRBJ2-7; 7 bases are a match to TRBD1. V was clipped by 5 bases and J by 0 bases; unmatched bases: 7. Germline CDR1 and CDR2: MGHRA and YSYEKL. This CDR3 has 15 residues. CDR3 DNA: TGCGCCAGCAGCACGGGACAGCAAAGCTCCTACGAGCAGTACTTC. Amino acid sequence: CASSTGQQSSYEQYF.

This clonotype was detected only a few times. The chain is built from TRBV9 and TRBJ1-2, with D maybe TRBD1 (5 bases). The CDR3 contains 14 residues. The germline V gene encodes CDR1 SGDLS and CDR2 YYNGEE. V lost 0 bases to trimming and J lost 2 bases, with 8 bases between them. CDR3 DNA: TGTGCCAGCAGCGTAGGGGACGGCAACTATGGCTACACCTTC. Translation: CASSVGDGNYGYTF.

The gene calls are TRBV12-3 or TRBV12-4 and TRBJ2-5; D possibly corresponds to TRBD2 (7 bases). CDR3 size: 16 residues. Trimming removed 4 bases at V and 7 bases at J, with 22 bases between. Here the CDR3 reads CASSSPTGGPRGTQYF. The DNA for the CDR3 is TGTGCCAGCAGTTCCCCGACCGGGGGGCCAAGAGGGACCCAGTACTTC.

V is TRBV12-3 or TRBV12-4 and J is TRBJ1-5, with D unresolved. The CDR3 extends over 15 amino acids. V lost 1 base to trimming and J lost 0 bases, with 7 bases between them. CDR3 sequence reads: CASSLDRYSNQPQHF. Here the CDR3 DNA reads TGTGCCAGCAGTTTAGATCGATATAGCAATCAGCCCCAGCATTTT.

This chain connects TRBV5-5 to TRBJ2-3; 7 positions match TRBD1. The V gene end was trimmed by 4 bases and the J gene end by 4 bases; junction bases not matched to a gene: 6. CDR3 size: 14 residues. Germline CDR1 reads SGHKS; CDR2 reads YYEKEE (reference sequence). CDR3 sequence (DNA): TGTGCCAGCAGCCCACAGGGGCCGGCAGATACGCAGTATTTT. Protein sequence: CASSPQGPADTQYF.

The J gene is TRBJ2-1, the V gene TRBV7-9; the D is unclear. The germline V gene encodes CDR1 SEHNR and CDR2 FQNEAQ (reference sequence). The length of the CDR3 is 15 residues. Deletions cut 1 base from V and 6 bases from J, with 13 bases between. CDR3 sequence reads: CASSLEDGQPNEQFF. CDR3 coding DNA: TGTGCCAGCAGCTTAGAAGATGGGCAGCCCAATGAGCAGTTCTTC. Together with reference TRBV7-9 and TRBJ2-1, the CDR3 gives the full variable domain: DTGVSQNPRHKITKRGQNVTFRCDPISEHNRLYWYRQTLGQGPEFLTYFQNEAQLEKSRLLSDRFSAERPKGSFSTLEIQRTEQGDSAMYLCASSLEDGQPNEQFFGPGTRLTVL.

This clonotype was seen a few times. The chain uses TRBV20-1 and TRBJ2-5; D may be TRBD2 (5 bases). The J call may be incorrect, as the DNA end agrees better with TRBJ2-7. Germline V gene sequence: CDR1 DFQATT, CDR2 SNEGSKA (reference sequence). The CDR3 runs to 13 residues. DNA of the CDR3: TGCAGTGCGAGGGCCGACGGTTATGGCGAGCAGTACTTC. This translates into CSARADGYGEQYF.

A note on this clonotype: Mismatch with germline at one junction end may stem from a read error. The V and J genes are TRBV27 and TRBJ1-6; D gene uncertain. The CDR3 spans 17 residues. The V gene's germline CDR1 is MNHEY and CDR2 SMNVEV (reference sequence). The CDR3 DNA reads TGTGCCAGCAGTTTACAGGCCGGGGAGACCGTTAATCCACCCCTCCACTTT. As protein: CASSLQAGETVNPPLHF.

This chain connects TRBV5-1 to TRBJ2-1; D may correspond to TRBD1 or TRBD2 (5 bases each). Germline V gene data show CDR1 as SGHRS and CDR2 as YFSETQ. The V gene lost 0 bases and the J gene lost 0 bases, with 19 bases spanning the gap. The CDR3 has 19 residues. In DNA, the CDR3 is TGCGCCAGCAGCTTGGAGTTATTGCATGGGGGTGGCTCCTACAATGAGCAGTTCTTC. This gives the protein CASSLELLHGGGSYNEQFF.